This T cell receptor beta chain was obtained from a study of beta chain features in type 1 diabetes. CDR1 is GTSNPN and CDR2 is SVGIG in the germline V gene (reference sequence). V lost 5 bases and J 6 bases, leaving 15 bases between the germline ends. The CDR3 consists of 13 residues. Each of the CD4+ naive, central memory, regulatory and stem cell-like memory populations was sorted via CD45RO/CCR7/CD25/CD127/CD95/CD27. Sorted populations were all over 95% pure. The entirety of the isolated RNA underwent reverse transcription, so expressed TCRB transcripts were sequenced. The repertoire was sequenced with immunoSEQ multiplex PCR; TCRdb's copy has only in-frame clones and lacks some. The table lists 300,000 to 400,000 clones, around an eighth of them singletons, with less than 0.02% in the top ten. Study-wide findings and caveats: A PCR bias possibly favoring shorter templates would apply equally to patients and controls.

This clone was detected only a few times. Its antigen is currently unknown. The sample comprised naive CD4+ T cells from blood. The rearrangement joins TRBV30 to TRBJ2-3; D gene ambiguous. The sequence was obtained from a man in his late teens or twenties in good health. CDR3 protein: CAWVFPLGDTQYF. The DNA for the CDR3 is TGTGCCTGGGTTTTCCCCCTCGGGGATACGCAGTATTTT. The full variable domain, in which reference TRBV30 and TRBJ2-3 provide the parts outside the CDR3, is SQTIHQWPATLVQPVGSPLSLECTVEGTSNPNLYWYRQAAGRGLQLLFYSVGIGQISSEVPQNLSASRPQDRQFILSSKKLLLSDSGFYLCAWVFPLGDTQYFGPGTRLTVL.